This T cell receptor beta chain emerged from a study of T cells in Graves' hyperthyroidism and ophthalmopathy. General observations from the study: In the blood, most expanded thyroid clonotypes above 0.001 appeared as well.

TCR beta CDR3 sequences were amplified from RNA transcripts. The HTBI set primed first-round TCR CDR3 RT-PCR. TCRdb re-called the multiplex PCR reads with MiXCR, one entry per CDR3 protein. The data contain fewer than 750,000 distinct CDR3 sequences, about half of them singletons. The CDR3 spans 16 residues. J was trimmed by 6 bases and V by 2 bases; bases with no gene match: 10. Germline CDR1 is SGHVS and CDR2 is FQNEAQ. This clonotype has a count of ten or more. Its antigen is still unknown. The TCR originated in a woman younger than 35 with Graves' hyperthyroidism. The sequencing input was peripheral blood or thyroid tissue (not recorded which). The genes are TRBV7-8 and TRBJ1-5, with TRBD1 matching 7 bases. Here the CDR3 DNA reads TGTGCCAGCAGCTTAAAGGGGGCGCTTCCCATTCAGCCCCAGCATTTT. Its translation is CASSLKGALPIQPQHF.